This passage covers 5 T cell receptor beta chains from one sample sequenced in a study of blood T cells in healthy people across ages. PCR was performed a second time for about 6 to 11 cycles using a sample-barcoded 5' primer and a J-beta primer mix. TCRdb itself ran the 5' RACE reads through MiXCR, one entry per CDR3 protein. This repertoire shows around 1.5 million distinct CDR3 sequences, roughly 64% found once; its top ten account for about 6.3%. Material for sequencing was blood. The receptor source for this set is a man between 18 and 35 years old in good health.

The chain uses TRBV20-1 and TRBJ2-5; TRBD1 matches at 7 bases. Germline CDR1 DFQATT, CDR2 SNEGSKA (reference sequence). The V and J ends lost 6 bases and 4 bases, in that order; junction bases with no gene match: 5. This CDR3 has 12 amino acids. The CDR3 is CSAQTGSETQYF. For the CDR3, the DNA is TGCAGTGCCCAGACAGGGTCAGAGACCCAGTACTTC.

The chain employs TRBV6-5 and TRBJ2-7; TRBD2 might be the D (5 bases). From germline, CDR1 is MNHEY and CDR2 SVGAGI. The germline V and J ends were trimmed by 6 bases and 3 bases, with 18 bases remaining between them. This CDR3 has 15 amino acids. The CDR3 sequence: CASSPAYEGFYEQYF. CDR3 DNA sequence: TGTGCCAGCAGCCCCGCTTACGAGGGATTCTACGAGCAGTACTTC.

This clonotype was seen only a few times. This sequence joins TRBV7-9 and TRBJ1-1; possible D gene TRBD1, 5 bases. Germline assignment: CDR1 SEHNR and CDR2 FQNEAQ (reference sequence). The CDR3 is 15 residues long. V was clipped by 5 bases and J by 1 base, with 14 bases between them. CDR3 amino acids: CASSQGGGTNTEAFF. In nucleotides, the CDR3 is TGTGCCAGCAGCCAGGGCGGGGGAACGAACACTGAAGCTTTCTTT. The complete variable domain, with remaining parts taken from reference TRBV7-9 and TRBJ1-1, reads DTGVSQNPRHKITKRGQNVTFRCDPISEHNRLYWYRQTLGQGPEFLTYFQNEAQLEKSRLLSDRFSAERPKGSFSTLEIQRTEQGDSAMYLCASSQGGGTNTEAFFGQGTRLTVV.

The chain carries TRBV6-5 and TRBJ1-2, with unresolved D. V lost 2 bases and J 5 bases, leaving 9 bases between the germline ends. Germline loops: CDR1 MNHEY, CDR2 SVGAGI. The CDR3 extends over 13 amino acids. This chain's CDR3 is CASSYQEIYGYTF. The CDR3 DNA is TGTGCCAGCAGTTACCAGGAAATTTATGGCTACACCTTC.

The rearrangement uses TRBV5-6 and TRBJ2-4; perhaps TRBD2 as D (5 bases). Germline CDR1 is SGHDT and CDR2 is YYEEEE. The V and J ends lost 3 bases and 8 bases respectively, with 12 bases between them. This CDR3 has 13 residues. CDR3 DNA: TGTGCCAGCAGCTCCGGCAGGCGGGACATTCAGTACTTC. It encodes CASSSGRRDIQYF.